The present T cell receptor (beta chain) was sequenced within a study of cytomegalovirus exposure and HLA in healthy donors. The germline V and J ends were trimmed by 5 bases and 8 bases, with 15 bases remaining between them. CDR1 and CDR2 (germline): LNHDA, SQIVND (reference sequence). The CDR3 covers 13 residues. Vbeta (60) and Jbeta (13) primers were used in the PCR. Clones were sequenced by immunoSEQ multiplex PCR, and TCRdb holds only the in-frame ones, with some missing. The sample yields roughly 72,000 clones, of which the top ten take up less than 5%. The TCR sequence derives from a man in his late teens or twenties in good health and CMV-seropositive. This chain links TRBV19 with TRBJ1-2; no reliable D call. The specimen was PBMCs. CDR3: CASSLGIPRGYTF. As DNA, the CDR3 is TGTGCCAGTAGTCTCGGCATCCCTAGGGGCTACACCTTC.